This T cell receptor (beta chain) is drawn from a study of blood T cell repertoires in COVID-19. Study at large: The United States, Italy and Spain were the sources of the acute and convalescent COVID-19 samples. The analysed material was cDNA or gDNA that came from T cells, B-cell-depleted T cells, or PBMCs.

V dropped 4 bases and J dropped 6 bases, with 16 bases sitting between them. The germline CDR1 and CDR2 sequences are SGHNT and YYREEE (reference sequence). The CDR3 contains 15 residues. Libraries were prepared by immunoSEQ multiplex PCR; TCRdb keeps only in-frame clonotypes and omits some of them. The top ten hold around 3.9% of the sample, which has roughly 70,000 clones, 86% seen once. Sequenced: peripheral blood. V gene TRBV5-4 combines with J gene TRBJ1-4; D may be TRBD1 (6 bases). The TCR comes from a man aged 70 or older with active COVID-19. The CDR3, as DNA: TGTGCCAGCAGCCCTGGGGGGGGCGGGGATGAAAAACTGTTTTTT. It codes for CASSPGGGGDEKLFF.